Listed below are T cell receptor beta chains from one sample, sequenced in a study of cytomegalovirus exposure and HLA in healthy donors. Only in-frame clones appear in the TCRdb table, and some are missing; sequencing was by immunoSEQ multiplex PCR. The table lists fewer than 200,000 clones, roughly 96% of them singletons. The sample was PBMCs. Receptor source: a woman aged 18-30 years in good health and CMV-seronegative. The CDR3 runs from the conserved cysteine through the conserved F or W. The D gene is left open where the match is weak.

v_gene: TRBV9
d_gene: TRBD1
j_gene: TRBJ1-1
CDR3nt: TGTGCCAGCAGCGTTCAGGGGACAGAAATGAACACTGAAGCTTTCTTT
CDR3aa: CASSVQGTEMNTEAFF

v_gene: TRBV7-6
d_gene: -
j_gene: TRBJ1-5
CDR3nt: TGTGCCAGCAGACCTACAGAGCCCCAGCATTTT
CDR3aa: CASRPTEPQHF

v_gene: TRBV5-5
d_gene: TRBD1
j_gene: TRBJ1-2
CDR3nt: TGTGCCAGCAGCCAGGGACAGGGGAGTTTTGGCTACACCTTC
CDR3aa: CASSQGQGSFGYTF

v_gene: TRBV7-2
d_gene: -
j_gene: TRBJ1-2
CDR3nt: TGTGCCAGCAGTGGTCTCGGCAGGGGTATCAATGGCTACACCTTC
CDR3aa: CASSGLGRGINGYTF

v_gene: TRBV4-3
d_gene: TRBD2
j_gene: TRBJ2-7
CDR3nt: TGCGCCAGCAGCCAGGAGCGGGGGGGCCTCTACGAGCAGTACTTC
CDR3aa: CASSQERGGLYEQYF

v_gene: TRBV27
d_gene: TRBD1
j_gene: TRBJ2-7
CDR3nt: TGTGCCAGCAGTGCGAGGGGACAGGGCCTTAGCTCCTACGAGCAGTACTTC
CDR3aa: CASSARGQGLSSYEQYF

v_gene: TRBV2
d_gene: TRBD1
j_gene: TRBJ1-2
CDR3nt: TGTGCCAGCAGTTTCACAGGGGCCGCCTCGCCCGGCTACACCTTC
CDR3aa: CASSFTGAASPGYTF

v_gene: TRBV9
d_gene: TRBD1
j_gene: TRBJ1-4
CDR3nt: TGTGCCAGCAACACGGGGACAGCAACTAATGAAAAACTGTTTTTT
CDR3aa: CASNTGTATNEKLFF

v_gene: TRBV7-2
d_gene: -
j_gene: TRBJ1-6
CDR3nt: TGTGCCAGCAGCTTAGCTGTCCCGGGTTCACCCCTCCACTTT
CDR3aa: CASSLAVPGSPLHF

v_gene: TRBV18
d_gene: -
j_gene: TRBJ2-5
CDR3nt: TGTGCCAGCTCAAGGTCCCCTAGGACACTCCAAGAGACCCAGTACTTC
CDR3aa: CASSRSPRTLQETQYF

v_gene: TRBV6-6
d_gene: TRBD2
j_gene: TRBJ2-1
CDR3nt: TGTGCCAGCAGTCCCCCACTAGCGGGGGACAATGAGCAGTTCTTC
CDR3aa: CASSPPLAGDNEQFF

v_gene: TRBV19
d_gene: -
j_gene: TRBJ1-2
CDR3nt: TGTGCCATCTCATCCGGTAGTGGCTACACCTTC
CDR3aa: CAISSGSGYTF